This record concerns one T cell receptor beta chain sequence. The antigen is not known. The data stem from a study of T cell responses to AZD1222 COVID-19 vaccine. TCRdb's copy holds only in-frame clones and misses some; the assay was immunoSEQ multiplex PCR. This sample carries some 130,000 clones, around nine tenths of them seen once, and the ten largest clones take 5.5% to 6.5%. Trimming took 5 bases from V and 2 from J; bases not matched to a gene: 4. Per germline, CDR1 SGHTA and CDR2 FQGTGA. The CDR3 length is 16 residues. Study-wide findings and caveats: The donor cohort was predominantly white British with a female majority, and clonal diversity may have been underestimated. Targets within unmutated variant regions were reportedly found for nearly half of spike-specific TCRs. Two AZD1222 administrations were followed by greater Spike-specific TCR breadth and depth.

This chain links TRBV7-3 with TRBJ2-1, with 12 bases identical to TRBD2. This material consisted of peripheral blood, taken on day 0 of AZD1222 vaccination. This TCR was recovered from an adult in good health. CDR3 sequence: CASSRSSGRAYNEQFF. The DNA for the CDR3 is TGTGCCAGCAGCCGTTCTAGCGGGAGGGCCTACAATGAGCAGTTCTTC.